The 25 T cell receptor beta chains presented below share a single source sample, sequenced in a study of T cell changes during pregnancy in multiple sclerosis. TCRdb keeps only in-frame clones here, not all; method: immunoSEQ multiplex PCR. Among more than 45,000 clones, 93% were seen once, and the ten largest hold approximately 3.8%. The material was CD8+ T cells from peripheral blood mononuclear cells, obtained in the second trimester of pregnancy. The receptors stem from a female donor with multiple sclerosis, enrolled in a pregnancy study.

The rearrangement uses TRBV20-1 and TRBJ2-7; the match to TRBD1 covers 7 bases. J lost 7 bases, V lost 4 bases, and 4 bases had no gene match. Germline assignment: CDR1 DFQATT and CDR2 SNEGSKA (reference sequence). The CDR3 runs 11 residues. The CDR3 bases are TGCAGTGCTAAGACAGGGACGGAGCAGTACTTC. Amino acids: CSAKTGTEQYF.

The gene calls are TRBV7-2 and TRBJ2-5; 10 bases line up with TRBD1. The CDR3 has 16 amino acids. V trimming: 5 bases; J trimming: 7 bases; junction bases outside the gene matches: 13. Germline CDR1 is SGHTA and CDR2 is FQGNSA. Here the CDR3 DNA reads TGTGCCAGCAGCACGGGACAGGGGTTCAGCGAGGGGACCCAGTACTTC. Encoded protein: CASSTGQGFSEGTQYF.

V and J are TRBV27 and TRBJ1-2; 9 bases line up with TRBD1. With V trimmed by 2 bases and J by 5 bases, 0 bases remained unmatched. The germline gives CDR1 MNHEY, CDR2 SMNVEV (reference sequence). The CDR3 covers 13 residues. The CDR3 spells CASSLDRGYGYTF. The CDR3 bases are TGTGCCAGCAGTTTAGACAGGGGGTATGGCTACACCTTC.

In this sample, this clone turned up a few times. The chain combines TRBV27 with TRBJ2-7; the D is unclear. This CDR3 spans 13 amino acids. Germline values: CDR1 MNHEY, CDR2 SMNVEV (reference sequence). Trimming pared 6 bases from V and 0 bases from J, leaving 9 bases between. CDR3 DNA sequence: TGTGCCAGCAGCGTGGCATACTCCTACGAGCAGTACTTC. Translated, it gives CASSVAYSYEQYF.

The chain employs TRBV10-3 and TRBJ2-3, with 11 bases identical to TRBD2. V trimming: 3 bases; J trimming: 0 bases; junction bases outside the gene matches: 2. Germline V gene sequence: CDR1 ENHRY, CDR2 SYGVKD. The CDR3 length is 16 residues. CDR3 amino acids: CAISDRTSGSTDTQYF. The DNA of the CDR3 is TGTGCCATCAGTGACCGGACTAGCGGGAGCACAGATACGCAGTATTTT.

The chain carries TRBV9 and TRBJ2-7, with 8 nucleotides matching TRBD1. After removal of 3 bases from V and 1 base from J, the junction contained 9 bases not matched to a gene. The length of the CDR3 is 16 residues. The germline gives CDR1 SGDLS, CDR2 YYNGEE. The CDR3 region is CASSASLGTGSYEQYF. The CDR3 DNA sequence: TGTGCCAGCAGCGCCTCATTGGGGACAGGATCCTACGAGCAGTACTTC.

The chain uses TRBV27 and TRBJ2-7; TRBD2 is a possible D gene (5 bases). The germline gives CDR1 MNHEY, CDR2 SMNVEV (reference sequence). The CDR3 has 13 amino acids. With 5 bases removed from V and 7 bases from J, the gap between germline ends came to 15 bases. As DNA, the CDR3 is TGTGCCAGCAGTCCCATAGGCCGCGGGGAGCAGTACTTC. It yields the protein CASSPIGRGEQYF.

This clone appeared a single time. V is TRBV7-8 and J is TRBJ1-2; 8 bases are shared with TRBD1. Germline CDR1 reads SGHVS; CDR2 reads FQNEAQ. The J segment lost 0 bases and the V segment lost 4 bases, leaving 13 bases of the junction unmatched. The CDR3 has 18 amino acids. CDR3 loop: CASSSSSGGAVSNYGYTF. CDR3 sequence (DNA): TGTGCCAGCAGCTCCTCCTCAGGGGGCGCCGTATCTAACTATGGCTACACCTTC.

The CDR3 nucleotides are TGCGCCAGCACTACCGGACTAGCGGGATCTTCCTACAATGAGCAGTTCTTC. Its translation is CASTTGLAGSSYNEQFF. The chain employs TRBV5-1 and TRBJ2-1; 12 bases line up with TRBD2. This CDR3 has 17 amino acids. Per the germline V gene, CDR1 is SGHRS and CDR2 is YFSETQ. Trimming took 6 bases from V and 1 from J; bases not matched to a gene: 8. Full variable domain (rest looked up from reference TRBV5-1 and TRBJ2-1): KAGVTQTPRYLIKTRGQQVTLSCSPISGHRSVSWYQQTPGQGLQFLFEYFSETQRNKGNFPGRFSGRQFSNSRSEMNVSTLELGDSALYLCASTTGLAGSSYNEQFFGPGTRLTVL.

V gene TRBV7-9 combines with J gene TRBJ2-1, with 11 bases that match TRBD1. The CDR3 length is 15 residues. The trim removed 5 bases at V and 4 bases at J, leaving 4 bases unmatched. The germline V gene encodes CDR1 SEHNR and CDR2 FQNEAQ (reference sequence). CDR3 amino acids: CASSEGQGVYNEQFF. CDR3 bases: TGTGCCAGCAGCGAGGGACAGGGGGTTTACAATGAGCAGTTCTTC.

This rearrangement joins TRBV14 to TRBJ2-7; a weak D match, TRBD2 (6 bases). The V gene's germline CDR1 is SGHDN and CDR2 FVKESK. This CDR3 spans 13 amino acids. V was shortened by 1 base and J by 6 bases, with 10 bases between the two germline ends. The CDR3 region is CASSQGGTPEQYF. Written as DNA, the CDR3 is TGTGCCAGCAGCCAAGGTGGGACTCCCGAGCAGTACTTC.

CDR3 sequence: CASSVEEVAGGYEQYF. The CDR3 bases are TGTGCCAGCAGCGTAGAGGAGGTAGCGGGAGGTTACGAGCAGTACTTC. The rearrangement links TRBV9 to TRBJ2-7, with TRBD2 matching 10 bases. Germline CDR1 and CDR2: SGDLS and YYNGEE. Trimming removed 0 bases from V and 4 bases from J; junction bases left unmatched: 7. This CDR3 comprises 16 residues. Supplemented by reference TRBV9 and TRBJ2-7, the full variable domain reads DSGVTQTPKHLITATGQRVTLRCSPRSGDLSVYWYQQSLDQGLQFLIQYYNGEERAKGNILERFSAQQFPDLHSELNLSSLELGDSALYFCASSVEEVAGGYEQYFGPGTRLTVT.

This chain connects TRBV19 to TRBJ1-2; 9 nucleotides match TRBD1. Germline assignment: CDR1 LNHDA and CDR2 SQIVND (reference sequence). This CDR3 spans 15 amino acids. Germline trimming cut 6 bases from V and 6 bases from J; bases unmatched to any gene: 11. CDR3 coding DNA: TGTGCCAGTAGCTCGGGACAGGGTCTATGGGATGGCTACACCTTC. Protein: CASSSGQGLWDGYTF.

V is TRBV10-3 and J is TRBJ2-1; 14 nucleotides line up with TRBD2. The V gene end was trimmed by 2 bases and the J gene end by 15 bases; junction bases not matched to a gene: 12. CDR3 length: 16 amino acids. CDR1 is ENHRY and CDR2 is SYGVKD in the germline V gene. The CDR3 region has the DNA TGTGCCATCAGTGAGAGGGCTCCGGGACTAGCGGGAGACCGGTTCTTC. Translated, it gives CAISERAPGLAGDRFF.

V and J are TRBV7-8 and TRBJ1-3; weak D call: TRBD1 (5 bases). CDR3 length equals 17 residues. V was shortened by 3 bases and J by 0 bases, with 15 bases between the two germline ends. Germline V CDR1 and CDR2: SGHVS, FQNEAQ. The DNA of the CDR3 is TGTGCCAGCAGCTTCCCGGGACTCTCGAGCTCTGGAAACACCATATATTTT. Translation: CASSFPGLSSSGNTIYF.

Written as DNA, the CDR3 is TGTGCCAGCAGTTTAAGGACAGGGGCCATGAACACTGAAGCTTTCTTT. Protein: CASSLRTGAMNTEAFF. The chain employs TRBV28 and TRBJ1-1; TRBD1 matches at 9 bases. The germline CDR1 and CDR2 sequences are MDHEN and SYDVKM. With 2 bases clipped from V and 0 bases from J, the junction kept 4 bases outside the gene matches. The CDR3 runs 16 residues.

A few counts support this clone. CDR3 coding DNA: TGTGCCAGCAGCTTAAAGGTCTCAGCGGGAGGGCCTATGTACAATGAGCAGTTCTTC. It codes for CASSLKVSAGGPMYNEQFF. This chain connects TRBV7-8 to TRBJ2-1; TRBD2 agrees at 10 bases. After removal of 2 bases from V and 4 bases from J, the junction contained 14 bases not matched to a gene. This CDR3 has 19 amino acids. Germline CDR1 and CDR2: SGHVS and FQNEAQ. The variable domain in full, completed from reference TRBV7-8 and TRBJ2-1, reads GAGVSQSPRYKVAKRGQDVALRCDPISGHVSLFWYQQALGQGPEFLTYFQNEAQLDKSGLPSDRFFAERPEGSVSTLKIQRTQQEDSAVYLCASSLKVSAGGPMYNEQFFGPGTRLTVL.

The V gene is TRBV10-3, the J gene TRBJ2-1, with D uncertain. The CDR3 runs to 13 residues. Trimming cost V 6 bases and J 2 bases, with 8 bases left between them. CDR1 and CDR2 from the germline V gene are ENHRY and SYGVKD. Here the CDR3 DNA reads TGTGCCATCAGCGGAGAGGCCTACAATGAGCAGTTCTTC. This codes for CAISGEAYNEQFF.

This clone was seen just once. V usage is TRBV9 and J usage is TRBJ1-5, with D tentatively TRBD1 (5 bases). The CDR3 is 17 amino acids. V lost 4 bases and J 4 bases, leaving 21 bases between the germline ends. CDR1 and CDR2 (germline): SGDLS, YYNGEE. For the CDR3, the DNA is TGTGCCAGCAGCCGGGGGGTAATCGACAGTGAAAATCAGCCCCAGCATTTT. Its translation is CASSRGVIDSENQPQHF.

In DNA, the CDR3 is TGTGCCAGCTCCCCCACGGGGGATACGCAGTATTTT. This gives the protein CASSPTGDTQYF. The chain uses TRBV18 and TRBJ2-3, with a weak D call TRBD2 (5 bases). The length of the CDR3 is 12 residues. Trimming left V 6 bases short and J 6 bases short, with 10 bases between. Germline V gene data show CDR1 as KGHSH and CDR2 as LQKENI.

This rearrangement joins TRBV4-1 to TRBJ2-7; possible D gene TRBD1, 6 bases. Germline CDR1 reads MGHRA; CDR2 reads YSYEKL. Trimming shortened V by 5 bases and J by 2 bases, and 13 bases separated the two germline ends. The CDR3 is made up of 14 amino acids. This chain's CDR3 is CASSYTDRTYEQYF. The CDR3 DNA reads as TGCGCCAGCAGCTACACTGACAGGACCTACGAGCAGTACTTC.

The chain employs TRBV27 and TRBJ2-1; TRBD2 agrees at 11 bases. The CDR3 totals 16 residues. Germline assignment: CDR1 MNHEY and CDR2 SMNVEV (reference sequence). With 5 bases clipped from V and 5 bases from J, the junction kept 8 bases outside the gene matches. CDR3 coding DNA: TGTGCCAGCAGTCCGCTGGGACTAGCGGTTAACAATGAGCAGTTCTTC. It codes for CASSPLGLAVNNEQFF.

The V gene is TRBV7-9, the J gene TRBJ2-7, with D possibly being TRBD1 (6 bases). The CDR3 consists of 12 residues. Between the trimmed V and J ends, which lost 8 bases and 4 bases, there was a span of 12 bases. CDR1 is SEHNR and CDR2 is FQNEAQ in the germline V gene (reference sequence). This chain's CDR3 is CASGKGDYEQYF. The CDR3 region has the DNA TGTGCCAGCGGGAAGGGGGATTACGAGCAGTACTTC.

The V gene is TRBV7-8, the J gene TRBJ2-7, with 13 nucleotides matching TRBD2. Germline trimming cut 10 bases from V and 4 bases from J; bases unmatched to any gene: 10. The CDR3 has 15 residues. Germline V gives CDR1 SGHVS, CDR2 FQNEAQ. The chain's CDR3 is CATLGLAGEGYEQYF. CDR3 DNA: TGTGCCACTCTCGGACTAGCGGGAGAGGGATACGAGCAGTACTTC. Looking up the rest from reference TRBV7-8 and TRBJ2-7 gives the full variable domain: GAGVSQSPRYKVAKRGQDVALRCDPISGHVSLFWYQQALGQGPEFLTYFQNEAQLDKSGLPSDRFFAERPEGSVSTLKIQRTQQEDSAVYLCATLGLAGEGYEQYFGPGTRLTVT.

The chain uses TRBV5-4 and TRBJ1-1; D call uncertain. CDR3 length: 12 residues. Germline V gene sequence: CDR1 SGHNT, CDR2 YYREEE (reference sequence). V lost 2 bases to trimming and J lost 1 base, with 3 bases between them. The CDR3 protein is CASSFGNTEAFF. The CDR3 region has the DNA TGTGCCAGCAGCTTCGGGAACACTGAAGCTTTCTTT.